Included here is one T cell receptor (beta chain) sequence, with context. This sample is part of a study of blood T cell repertoires in COVID-19. Across the study: Samples of COVID-19 (acute and convalescent) were obtained from the United States, Italy and Spain. PBMCs, B-cell-depleted T cells, or T cells provided the cDNA or gDNA that made up the material.

The CDR3 sequence is 14 residues long. CDR1 and CDR2 (germline): MNHEY, SVGAGI. J gave up 7 bases and V 3 bases, and 7 bases lay outside the gene matches. Study processing details: By means of reference gene primer amplification, nucleated cell counts were estimated. Sequencing used immunoSEQ multiplex PCR; TCRdb keeps in-frame clones, though not all of them. For V, J and clone size, that table is used; D and trimming come from the DNA. The table lists approximately 57,000 clones, around 80% of them singletons. This sequence was found in a woman of 80 years or more with acute or convalescent COVID-19. The sample consisted of peripheral blood. The V and J genes are TRBV6-5 and TRBJ2-7; 9 bases fit TRBD2. CDR3 region: CASSYSASGMEQYF. The CDR3 nucleotides read TGTGCCAGCAGTTATTCGGCTAGCGGGATGGAGCAGTACTTC.